Below, 30 T cell receptor beta chains from the same sample are listed, as sequenced in a study of T cell responses to AZD1222 COVID-19 vaccine. Only in-frame clones appear in the TCRdb table, and some are missing; sequencing was by immunoSEQ multiplex PCR. Of 75,000 to 100,000 clones in the sample, 80% to 90% are singletons; the top ten hold just under 6.5%. The sample consisted of peripheral blood, taken on day 0 of AZD1222 vaccination. The receptors were gathered from an adult in good health.

This chain connects TRBV9 to TRBJ2-1, with 12 bases fitting TRBD1. The CDR3 extends over 14 amino acids. Germline CDR1 SGDLS, CDR2 YYNGEE. V lost 3 bases to trimming and J lost 13 bases; unmatched junction nucleotides: 8. The CDR3 region is CASSGKGTGGVQFF. The CDR3, as DNA: TGTGCCAGCAGCGGGAAGGGGACAGGGGGCGTTCAGTTCTTC.

The V gene is TRBV19, the J gene TRBJ2-2; no clear D gene. Trimming cost V 8 bases and J 8 bases, with 12 bases left between them. CDR3 length equals 12 residues. Germline assignment: CDR1 LNHDA and CDR2 SQIVND (reference sequence). The CDR3 here is CASRGFRGELFF. The CDR3 DNA reads as TGTGCCAGTCGAGGATTTAGAGGGGAGCTGTTTTTT.

This clone was detected once. The gene calls are TRBV25-1 and TRBJ1-1; tentative D call: TRBD1 (5 bases). The CDR3 runs 11 residues. V lost 6 bases, J lost 10 bases, and 12 bases lay in between. CDR1 is MGHDK, CDR2 SYGVNS, per germline. DNA of the CDR3: TGTGCCAGCAGGGGGGACGAGGGAGCTTTCTTT. Amino acids: CASRGDEGAFF.

The chain joins TRBV2 to TRBJ2-1, with 16 positions matching TRBD2. This CDR3 is built from 15 residues. CDR1 is SNHLY, CDR2 FYNNEI, per germline. With V trimmed by 5 bases and J by 11 bases, 6 bases remained unmatched. CDR3 coding DNA: TGTGCCAGCAGTACCGGGACTAGCGGGAGGGGAAAGCAGTTCTTC. It translates to CASSTGTSGRGKQFF.

The chain is built from TRBV6-5 and TRBJ1-1, with TRBD1 matching over 7 bases. Germline V gives CDR1 MNHEY, CDR2 SVGAGI. Losses at the gene ends were 3 bases for V and 3 bases for J; bases not matched to a gene: 7. This CDR3 is 15 amino acids long. CDR3: CASSYKPQGHTEAFF. The CDR3 region has the DNA TGTGCCAGCAGTTATAAACCACAGGGGCACACTGAAGCTTTCTTT.

The chain has TRBV30 and TRBJ2-3; the D gene could be TRBD1 or TRBD2 (5 bases each). The CDR3 totals 14 residues. Trimming shortened V by 0 bases and J by 7 bases, and 14 bases separated the two germline ends. The germline V gene encodes CDR1 GTSNPN and CDR2 SVGIG (reference sequence). CDR3 amino acids: CAWSVRGIPNTQYF. In nucleotides, the CDR3 is TGTGCCTGGAGTGTACGGGGCATACCTAATACGCAGTATTTT.

This chain connects TRBV19 to TRBJ1-2; D is unclear. CDR3 length equals 15 residues. The V end was cut by 0 bases, the J end by 4 bases, with 12 bases between. Per the germline V gene, CDR1 is LNHDA and CDR2 is SQIVND (reference sequence). CDR3 DNA sequence: TGTGCCAGTAGTATAGAGGCGGGCCCGTTCTATGGCTACACCTTC. Translated: CASSIEAGPFYGYTF.

This chain joins TRBV11-1 and TRBJ2-5; D possibly matches TRBD1 or TRBD2 (5 bases each). V was clipped by 2 bases and J by 5 bases, with 9 bases between them. In germline, CDR1 is SGHAT, CDR2 FQDESV (reference sequence). CDR3 length: 13 amino acids. Written as DNA, the CDR3 is TGTGCCAGCAGCTTAATCAGGGAGGAGACCCAGTACTTC. It yields the protein CASSLIREETQYF. The full variable domain, its missing parts supplied by reference TRBV11-1 and TRBJ2-5, is EAEVAQSPRYKITEKSQAVAFWCDPISGHATLYWYRQILGQGPELLVQFQDESVVDDSQLPKDRFSAERLKGVDSTLKIQPAELGDSAMYLCASSLIREETQYFGPGTRLLVL.

In this sample, this clone turned up a few times. The genes are TRBV14 and TRBJ2-7, with a weak D call TRBD2 (7 bases). The germline V gene encodes CDR1 SGHDN and CDR2 FVKESK. V was cut by 4 bases and J by 4 bases, with 14 bases left in between. There are 14 residues in the CDR3. The CDR3 protein is CASSPTGRGYEQYF. CDR3 DNA: TGTGCCAGCAGCCCTACAGGGAGGGGGTACGAGCAGTACTTC.

This clone has just one count. This chain connects TRBV5-1 to TRBJ2-7, with a weak D call TRBD2 (7 bases). The germline V and J ends were trimmed by 4 bases and 7 bases, with 21 bases remaining between them. The CDR3 is 15 residues long. Per the germline V gene, CDR1 is SGHRS and CDR2 is YFSETQ. The CDR3, as DNA: TGCGCCAGCAGCCCTTCCTTAGGGGGGGCTGGGGAGCAGTACTTC. Protein product: CASSPSLGGAGEQYF. The variable domain in full, with the rest retrieved from reference TRBV5-1 and TRBJ2-7, is KAGVTQTPRYLIKTRGQQVTLSCSPISGHRSVSWYQQTPGQGLQFLFEYFSETQRNKGNFPGRFSGRQFSNSRSEMNVSTLELGDSALYLCASSPSLGGAGEQYFGPGTRLTVT.

Remarks on this clone: This specimen includes other DNA sequences encoding the same CDR3. The V and J genes are TRBV12-3 or TRBV12-4 and TRBJ1-2, with D tentatively TRBD1 (5 bases). The ends were cut back, 6 bases at V and 3 bases at J, with 11 bases in the middle. This CDR3 region has 13 residues. The CDR3 DNA follows: TGTGCCAGCAGCCCGGGGGGGTACTATGGCTACACCTTC. Translated, it gives CASSPGGYYGYTF.

This chain joins TRBV12-3 or TRBV12-4 and TRBJ2-1; perhaps TRBD1 as D (6 bases). CDR3 size: 13 residues. Trimming cost V 6 bases and J 0 bases, with 6 bases left between them. CDR3 protein: CASRQGSYNEQFF. CDR3 DNA sequence: TGTGCCAGCAGACAGGGCTCCTACAATGAGCAGTTCTTC.

This clone was recorded only once. The chain is built from TRBV5-1 and TRBJ1-2; D is undetermined. Germline V CDR1 and CDR2: SGHRS, YFSETQ. Trimming cost V 0 bases and J 2 bases, with 5 bases left between them. The CDR3 runs 13 residues. CDR3 amino acids: CASSLGRNYGYTF. The CDR3 bases are TGCGCCAGCAGCTTGGGGCGGAACTATGGCTACACCTTC.

This clone appeared once. V usage is TRBV5-1 and J usage is TRBJ2-3; a possible D gene is TRBD1 (5 bases). Germline values: CDR1 SGHRS, CDR2 YFSETQ. The V end lost 1 base, the J end lost 9 bases, and 18 bases lay between the germline ends. The CDR3 sequence is 15 residues long. The CDR3 reads CASSLRGVTGDTQYF. CDR3 in DNA: TGCGCCAGCAGCTTGAGGGGTGTCACTGGCGACACGCAGTATTTT.

This clone appeared once. The rearrangement uses TRBV5-4 and TRBJ2-7; 8 bases are shared with TRBD2. The V and J ends lost 6 bases and 1 base, in that order; junction bases with no gene match: 6. Per germline, CDR1 SGHNT and CDR2 YYREEE (reference sequence). The CDR3 sequence is 14 residues long. CDR3 sequence reads: CASTLAGASYEQYF. CDR3 nucleotide sequence: TGTGCCAGCACGCTAGCGGGTGCTTCCTACGAGCAGTACTTC.

The V and J genes are TRBV6-2 or TRBV6-3 and TRBJ1-5; 12 bases fit TRBD1. Germline lookup yields CDR1 MNHEY and CDR2 SVGEGT. Trimming at V came to 4 bases and at J to 6 bases, leaving 7 bases not matched to a gene. This CDR3 comprises 16 residues. CDR3 region: CASSSSGTGGLQPQHF. The CDR3 bases are TGTGCCAGCAGTTCATCCGGGACAGGGGGCCTTCAGCCCCAGCATTTT.

The J gene is TRBJ1-2, the V gene TRBV7-2; D is perhaps TRBD1 (5 bases). Trimming cost V 5 bases and J 8 bases, with 9 bases left between them. Germline-derived CDR1 and CDR2 are SGHTA and FQGNSA. This CDR3 is 11 amino acids long. The CDR3 here is CASSAGAGYTF. CDR3 in DNA: TGTGCCAGCAGCGCCGGGGCGGGCTACACCTTC.

The V call is TRBV3-1 (or the pseudogene TRBV3-2), the J call TRBJ1-1; D might be TRBD1 (6 bases). Germline CDR1 and CDR2: LGHDT and YNNKEL (reference sequence). The CDR3 length is 15 residues. V dropped 1 base and J dropped 4 bases, with 13 bases sitting between them. The CDR3, as DNA: TGTGCCAGCAGCCAAGGGTCCGGGGGCGGCACTGAAGCTTTCTTT. Its protein product is CASSQGSGGGTEAFF.

The chain links TRBV6-5 to TRBJ1-1; D not certain. The CDR3 length is 13 residues. The germline CDR1 and CDR2 sequences are MNHEY and SVGAGI. The ends were cut back, 6 bases at V and 2 bases at J, with 10 bases in the middle. The CDR3 here is CASSREENTEAFF. The CDR3 nucleotides read TGTGCCAGCAGCCGAGAAGAAAACACTGAAGCTTTCTTT.

This clone occurred once. The rearrangement links TRBV19 to TRBJ1-5; 8 bases agree with TRBD1. V shed 3 bases and J 5 bases; nucleotides not matched to a gene: 12. This CDR3 has 17 amino acids. Germline V gives CDR1 LNHDA, CDR2 SQIVND (reference sequence). CDR3 DNA: TGTGCCAGTAGTATGGACAGGGCCCAAATGGTTTATCAGCCCCAGCATTTT. Amino acid sequence: CASSMDRAQMVYQPQHF.

The chain joins TRBV19 to TRBJ1-5; D is unresolved. This CDR3 has 14 amino acids. V gave up 6 bases and J gave up 0 bases, with 9 bases separating them. Germline V lookup: CDR1 LNHDA, CDR2 SQIVND (reference sequence). The CDR3 loop reads CASRSINSNQPQHF. Written as DNA, the CDR3 is TGTGCCAGTAGATCAATTAATAGCAATCAGCCCCAGCATTTT.

A word on this clone: The junction departs from the called germline gene at one end, perhaps through a read error. CDR3 in amino acids: CASSYQGLWAF. For the CDR3, the DNA is TGTGCCAGCAGTTATCAGGGGCTCTGGGCCTTC. The chain recombines TRBV6-5 with TRBJ1-2; D is perhaps TRBD1 (6 bases). This CDR3 is 11 amino acids long. The germline V gene has CDR1 MNHEY and CDR2 SVGAGI.

The chain employs TRBV6-1 and TRBJ2-1; the D gene is possibly TRBD1 (6 bases). Trimming took off 2 bases at V and 0 bases at J, with 8 bases between the two ends. Germline CDR1 MNHNS, CDR2 SASEGT. The CDR3 runs 15 residues. The CDR3 region is CASSEMGASYNEQFF. The CDR3 DNA is TGTGCCAGCAGTGAAATGGGGGCCTCCTACAATGAGCAGTTCTTC.

This chain connects TRBV6-1 to TRBJ1-3; D gene uncertain. Deletions cut 6 bases from V and 0 bases from J, with 6 bases between. Germline assignment: CDR1 MNHNS and CDR2 SASEGT. The CDR3 totals 13 residues. The CDR3 DNA reads TGTGCCAGCAGGCATGGCTCTGGAAACACCATATATTTT. Amino acid sequence: CASRHGSGNTIYF.

CDR3 DNA: TGTGCCAGCAGCTTAGGCTACCGGGGAGAAGAGACCCAGTACTTC. This translates into CASSLGYRGEETQYF. The chain employs TRBV7-9 and TRBJ2-5, with D possibly matching TRBD2 (5 bases). The CDR3 length is 15 residues. Trimming took off 1 base at V and 3 bases at J, with 12 bases between the two ends. Germline V gives CDR1 SEHNR, CDR2 FQNEAQ (reference sequence).

This chain joins TRBV19 and TRBJ2-1, with D hard to call. CDR1 is LNHDA and CDR2 is SQIVND in the germline V gene (reference sequence). This CDR3 is built from 13 residues. Deletions cut 5 bases from V and 7 bases from J, with 12 bases between. CDR3 amino acids: CASSYINGNEQFF. The CDR3 DNA is TGTGCCAGTAGTTACATTAACGGTAATGAGCAGTTCTTC.

The chain recombines TRBV27 with TRBJ1-2; D gene unclear. Looked up from germline, CDR1 is MNHEY and CDR2 is SMNVEV (reference sequence). Trimming removed 3 bases at V and 6 bases at J, with 11 bases between. The CDR3 is 13 amino acids. The chain's CDR3 is CASSFREGDGYTF. CDR3 DNA: TGTGCCAGCAGTTTTAGGGAAGGAGATGGCTACACCTTC.

V and J are TRBV7-6 and TRBJ2-1, with 14 bases fitting TRBD2. The CDR3 totals 17 residues. V was pared by 5 bases and J by 9 bases, with 12 bases of the junction left unmatched. Germline CDR1 reads SGHVS; CDR2 reads FNYEAQ. The chain's CDR3 is CASSQGGTSGRSGEQFF. DNA for the CDR3: TGTGCCAGCAGCCAAGGGGGGACTAGCGGGAGATCGGGTGAGCAGTTCTTC.

The V gene is TRBV5-6, the J gene TRBJ2-2; D gene unclear. The CDR3 sequence is 15 residues long. Trimming cost V 1 base and J 2 bases, with 9 bases left between them. Germline-derived CDR1 and CDR2 are SGHDT and YYEEEE. CDR3: CASSLLGFNTGELFF. The CDR3 DNA is TGTGCCAGCAGCTTGCTTGGGTTCAACACCGGGGAGCTGTTTTTT.

The chain recombines TRBV7-2 with TRBJ2-7, with 7 bases that match TRBD2. CDR1 and CDR2 (germline): SGHTA, FQGNSA. This CDR3 has 15 amino acids. After removal of 3 bases from V and 2 bases from J, the junction contained 7 bases not matched to a gene. CDR3 region: CASSFGGDRAYEQYF. The CDR3, as DNA: TGTGCCAGCAGCTTTGGGGGGGATAGAGCCTACGAGCAGTACTTC.